The rows below give T cell receptor beta chains drawn from one sample of a study of beta chain features in type 1 diabetes. The repertoire was sequenced with immunoSEQ multiplex PCR; TCRdb's copy has only in-frame clones and lacks some. The sample comprises about 220,000 clones, about 11% of which are singletons, and 1% to 1.5% rests with the top ten. The sample taken for sequencing was central memory CD4+ T cells from blood. The source is a man in his late teens or twenties in good health. Each CDR3 is given with its conserved first and last residue. Fields, in order: J gene, clone size, D gene, V gene, CDR3 protein, CDR3 DNA. A D gene is named only where the DNA matches it firmly. Clone size is given for some rows only: seen once, a few or many times, or a class if the clone is expanded.

>TRBJ2-7|.|TRBD2|TRBV29-1
CSVERTSGRESYEQYF
TGCAGCGTTGAGAGGACTAGCGGGAGAGAGAGCTACGAGCAGTACTTC
>TRBJ2-7|.|.|TRBV29-1
CSVASAEQYF
TGCAGCGTTGCTTCTGCCGAGCAGTACTTC
>TRBJ2-7|.|TRBD2|TRBV5-6
CASSQLAGGTYEQYF
TGTGCCAGCAGCCAACTAGCGGGAGGGACCTACGAGCAGTACTTC
>TRBJ2-3|few|TRBD2|TRBV2
CASIRLAGRNTQYF
TGTGCCAGCATCAGACTAGCGGGTAGGAATACGCAGTATTTT
>TRBJ2-1|.|TRBD1|TRBV5-1
CASSASGTGYTDEQFF
TGCGCCAGCAGCGCCTCCGGGACAGGGTACACGGATGAGCAGTTCTTC
>TRBJ2-3|.|.|TRBV5-6
CASSLGPAQYF
TGTGCCAGCAGCTTGGGGCCCGCGCAGTATTTT
>TRBJ2-5|many|.|TRBV29-1
CSVDRRETQYF
TGCAGCGTTGACAGGCGGGAGACCCAGTACTTC
>TRBJ1-1|.|TRBD1|TRBV18
CASSPSQGTEAFF
TGTGCCAGCTCACCTTCACAGGGGACTGAAGCTTTCTTT
>TRBJ2-2|few|.|TRBV2
CASSERGPGELFF
TGTGCCAGCAGTGAAAGAGGGCCCGGGGAGCTGTTTTTT
>TRBJ2-1|.|TRBD2|TRBV10-3
CAISESGRVSYNEQFF
TGTGCCATCAGTGAAAGCGGGAGGGTCTCCTACAATGAGCAGTTCTTC
>TRBJ2-7|.|.|TRBV2
CAIRDFSYEQYF
TGTGCCATCCGGGATTTCTCCTACGAGCAGTACTTC
>TRBJ2-7|.|.|TRBV18
CASSPEVGEHEQYF
TGTGCCAGCTCACCGGAGGTAGGGGAGCACGAGCAGTACTTC
>TRBJ1-1|many|.|TRBV19
CASSTRRRGTEAFF
TGTGCCAGTAGTACGAGGCGAAGGGGCACTGAAGCTTTCTTT
>TRBJ2-5|.|.|TRBV9
CASSWAPLETQYF
TGTGCCAGCAGCTGGGCACCCCTGGAGACCCAGTACTTC
>TRBJ2-2|.|TRBD1|TRBV6-1
CASRRGHGTGELFF
TGTGCCAGCAGAAGGGGGCACGGCACCGGGGAGCTGTTTTTT
>TRBJ2-1|.|TRBD2|TRBV14
CASSRLRLAGSYNEQFF
TGTGCCAGCAGCCGCCTCCGACTAGCGGGATCCTACAATGAGCAGTTCTTC
>TRBJ2-4|few|TRBD1|TRBV25-1
CASRNTGQGNIQYF
TGTGCCAGCAGAAATACGGGACAGGGGAACATTCAGTACTTC
>TRBJ2-2|few|.|TRBV5-1
CASTYLAVHTGELFF
TGCGCCAGCACCTACCTAGCAGTCCACACCGGGGAGCTGTTTTTT
>TRBJ1-2|few|.|TRBV30
CSCSLERQANGYTF
TGTTCCTGTAGTTTAGAACGACAGGCTAATGGCTACACCTTC
>TRBJ1-4|.|.|TRBV7-9
CASGGRVEKLFF
TGTGCCAGTGGGGGGAGAGTTGAAAAACTGTTTTTT
>TRBJ2-3|few|.|TRBV28
CASREAGITDTQYF
TGTGCCAGCAGGGAGGCGGGAATAACAGATACGCAGTATTTT
>TRBJ2-1|few|.|TRBV29-1
CSSCRGSYNEQFF
TGCAGCTCTTGCAGGGGCTCCTACAATGAGCAGTTCTTC
>TRBJ1-1|many|.|TRBV30
CAWGSARGFSNTEAFF
TGTGCCTGGGGCTCGGCCAGGGGCTTTTCGAACACTGAAGCTTTCTTT
>TRBJ2-3|.|.|TRBV20-1
CSATREPTQYF
TGCAGTGCTACCCGGGAGCCTACGCAGTATTTT
>TRBJ1-1|.|TRBD1|TRBV19
CASKRQGDPRTEAFF
TGTGCCAGTAAGCGACAGGGGGACCCCCGCACTGAAGCTTTCTTT
>TRBJ2-1|.|TRBD2|TRBV7-7
CASSPRLAGSNEQFF
TGTGCCAGCAGCCCACGGCTAGCGGGATCCAATGAGCAGTTCTTC
>TRBJ2-2|.|TRBD1|TRBV30
CAWSAGTGATGELFF
TGTGCCTGGAGTGCCGGGACAGGGGCCACCGGGGAGCTGTTTTTT
>TRBJ2-7|.|TRBD2|TRBV4-1
CASSQVPSGTFTRAYEQYF
TGCGCCAGCAGCCAAGTTCCTAGCGGGACCTTCACCCGGGCCTACGAGCAGTACTTC
>TRBJ2-3|few|.|TRBV5-4
CASSLDGGTGTDTQYF
TGTGCCAGCAGCTTGGACGGCGGGACCGGAACAGATACGCAGTATTTT